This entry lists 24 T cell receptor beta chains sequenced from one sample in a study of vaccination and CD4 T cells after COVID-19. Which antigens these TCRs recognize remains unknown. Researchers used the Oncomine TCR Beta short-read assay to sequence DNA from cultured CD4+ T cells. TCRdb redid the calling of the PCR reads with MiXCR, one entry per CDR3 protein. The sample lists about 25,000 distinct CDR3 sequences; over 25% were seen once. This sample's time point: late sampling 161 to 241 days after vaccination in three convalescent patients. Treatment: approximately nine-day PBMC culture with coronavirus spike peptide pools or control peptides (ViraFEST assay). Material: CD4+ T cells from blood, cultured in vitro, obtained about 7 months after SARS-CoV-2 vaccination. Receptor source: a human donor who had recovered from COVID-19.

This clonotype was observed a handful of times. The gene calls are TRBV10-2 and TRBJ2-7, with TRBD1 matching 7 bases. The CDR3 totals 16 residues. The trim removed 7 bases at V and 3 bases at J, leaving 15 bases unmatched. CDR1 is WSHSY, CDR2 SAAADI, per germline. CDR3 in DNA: TGCGCCAGCACCCCCCAGTGGGCAGGGGGTAACTACGAGCAGTACTTC. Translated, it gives CASTPQWAGGNYEQYF.

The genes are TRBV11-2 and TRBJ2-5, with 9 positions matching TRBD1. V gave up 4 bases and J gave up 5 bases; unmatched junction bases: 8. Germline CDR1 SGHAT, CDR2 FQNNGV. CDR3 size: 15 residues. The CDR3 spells CASSYRDREGETQYF. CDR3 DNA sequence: TGTGCCAGCAGCTACCGGGACAGGGAAGGCGAGACCCAGTACTTC.

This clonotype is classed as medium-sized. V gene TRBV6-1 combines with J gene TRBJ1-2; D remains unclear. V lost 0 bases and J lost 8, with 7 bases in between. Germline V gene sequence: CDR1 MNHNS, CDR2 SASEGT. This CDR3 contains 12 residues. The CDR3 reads CASSEAAWGYTF. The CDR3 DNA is TGTGCCAGCAGTGAAGCGGCTTGGGGCTACACCTTC.

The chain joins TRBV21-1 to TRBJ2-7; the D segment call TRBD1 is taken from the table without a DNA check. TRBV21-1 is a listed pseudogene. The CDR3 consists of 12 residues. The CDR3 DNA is TGTGCCAGCAGCCCAGGGGCCTACGAGCAGTACTTC. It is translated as CASSPGAYEQYF.

The CDR3 sequence: CASSISGGRASYEQYF. DNA of the CDR3: TGTGCCAGTAGTATATCGGGCGGGAGGGCTTCCTACGAGCAGTACTTC. The chain uses TRBV19 and TRBJ2-7; 9 bases line up with TRBD2. V gave up 2 bases and J gave up 1 base; unmatched junction bases: 6. The CDR3 consists of 16 residues. In germline, CDR1 is LNHDA, CDR2 SQIVND (reference sequence).

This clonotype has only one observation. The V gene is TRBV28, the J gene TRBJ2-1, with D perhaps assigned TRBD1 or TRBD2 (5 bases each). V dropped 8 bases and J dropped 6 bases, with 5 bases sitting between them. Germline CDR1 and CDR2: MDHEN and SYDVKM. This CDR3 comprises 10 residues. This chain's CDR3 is CASGTNEQFF. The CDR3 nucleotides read TGTGCCAGCGGGACCAATGAGCAGTTCTTC.

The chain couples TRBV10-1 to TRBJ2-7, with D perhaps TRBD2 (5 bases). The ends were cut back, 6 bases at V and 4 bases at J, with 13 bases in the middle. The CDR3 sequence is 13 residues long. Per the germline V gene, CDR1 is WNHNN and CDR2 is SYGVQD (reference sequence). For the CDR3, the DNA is TGCGCCAGCAGCGGTAGCGCCGGGTACGAGCAGTACTTC. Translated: CASSGSAGYEQYF.

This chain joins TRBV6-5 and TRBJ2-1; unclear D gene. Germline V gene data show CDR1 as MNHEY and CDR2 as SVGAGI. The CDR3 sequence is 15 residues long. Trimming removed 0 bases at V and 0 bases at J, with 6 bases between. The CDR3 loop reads CASSYSPSSYNEQFF. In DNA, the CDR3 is TGTGCCAGCAGTTACTCCCCGAGCTCCTACAATGAGCAGTTCTTC.

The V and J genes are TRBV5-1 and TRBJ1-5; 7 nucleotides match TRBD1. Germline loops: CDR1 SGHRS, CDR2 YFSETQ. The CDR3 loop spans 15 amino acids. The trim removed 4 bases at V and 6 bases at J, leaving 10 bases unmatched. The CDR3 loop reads CASSPRAGGGQPQHF. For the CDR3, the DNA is TGCGCCAGCAGCCCACGGGCAGGGGGAGGTCAGCCCCAGCATTTT.

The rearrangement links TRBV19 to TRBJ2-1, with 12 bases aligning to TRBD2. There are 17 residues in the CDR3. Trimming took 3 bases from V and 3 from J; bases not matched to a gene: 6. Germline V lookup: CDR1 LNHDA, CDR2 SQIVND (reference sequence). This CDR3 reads CASSINGLAGLYNEQFF. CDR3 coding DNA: TGTGCCAGTAGTATCAACGGACTAGCGGGGCTCTACAATGAGCAGTTCTTC.

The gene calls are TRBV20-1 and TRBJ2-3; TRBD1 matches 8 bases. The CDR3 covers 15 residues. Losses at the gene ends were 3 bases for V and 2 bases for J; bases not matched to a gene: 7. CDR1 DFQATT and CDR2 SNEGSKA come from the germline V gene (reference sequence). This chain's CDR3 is CSARGQASYTDTQYF. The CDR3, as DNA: TGCAGTGCTAGGGGACAGGCTAGTTACACAGATACGCAGTATTTT.

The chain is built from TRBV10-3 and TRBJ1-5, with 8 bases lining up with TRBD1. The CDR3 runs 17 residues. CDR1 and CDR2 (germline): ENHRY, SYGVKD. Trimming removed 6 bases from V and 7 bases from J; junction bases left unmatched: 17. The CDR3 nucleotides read TGTGCCATCAGGGACCCTATCTACGGACAGGGCGGACAGCCCCAGCATTTT. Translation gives CAIRDPIYGQGGQPQHF.

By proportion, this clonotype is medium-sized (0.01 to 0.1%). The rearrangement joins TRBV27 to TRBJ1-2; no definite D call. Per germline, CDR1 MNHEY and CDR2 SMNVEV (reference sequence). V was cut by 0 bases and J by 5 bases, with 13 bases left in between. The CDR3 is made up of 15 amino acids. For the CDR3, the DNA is TGTGCCAGCAGTTTATCCCCCGGAGCGCCATATGGCTACACCTTC. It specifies CASSLSPGAPYGYTF.

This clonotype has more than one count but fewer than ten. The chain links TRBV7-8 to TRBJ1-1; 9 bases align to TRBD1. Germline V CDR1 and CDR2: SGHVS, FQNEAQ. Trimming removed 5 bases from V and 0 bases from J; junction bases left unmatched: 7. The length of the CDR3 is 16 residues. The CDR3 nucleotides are TGTGCCAGCAGCCTTGGGACAGGGTCCCTGAACACTGAAGCTTTCTTT. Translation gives CASSLGTGSLNTEAFF.

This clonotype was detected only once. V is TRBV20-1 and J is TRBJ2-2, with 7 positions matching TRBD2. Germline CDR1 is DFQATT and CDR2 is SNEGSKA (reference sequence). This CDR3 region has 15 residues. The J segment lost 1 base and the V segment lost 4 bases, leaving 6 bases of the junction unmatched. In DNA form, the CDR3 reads TGCAGTGCTAAGGGTCGCGGGGGGAACACCGGGGAGCTGTTTTTT. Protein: CSAKGRGGNTGELFF.

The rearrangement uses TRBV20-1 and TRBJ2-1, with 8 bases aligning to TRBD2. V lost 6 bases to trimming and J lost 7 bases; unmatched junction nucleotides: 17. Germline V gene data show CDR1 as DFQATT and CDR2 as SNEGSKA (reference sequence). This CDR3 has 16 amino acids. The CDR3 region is CSAAGAATSASNEQFF. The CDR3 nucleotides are TGCAGTGCCGCTGGGGCGGCGACTAGCGCGTCGAATGAGCAGTTCTTC.

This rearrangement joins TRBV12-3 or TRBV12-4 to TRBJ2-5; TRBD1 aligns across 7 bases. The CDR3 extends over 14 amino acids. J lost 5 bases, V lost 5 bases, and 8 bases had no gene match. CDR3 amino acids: CASSPRTGAETQYF. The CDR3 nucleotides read TGTGCCAGCAGTCCACGAACAGGGGCCGAGACCCAGTACTTC.

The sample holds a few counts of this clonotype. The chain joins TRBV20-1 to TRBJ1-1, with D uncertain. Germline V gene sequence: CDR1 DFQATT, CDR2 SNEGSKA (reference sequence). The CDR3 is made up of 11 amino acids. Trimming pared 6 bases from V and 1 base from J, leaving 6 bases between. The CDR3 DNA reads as TGCAGTGCATCAGGGAACACTGAAGCTTTCTTT. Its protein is CSASGNTEAFF.

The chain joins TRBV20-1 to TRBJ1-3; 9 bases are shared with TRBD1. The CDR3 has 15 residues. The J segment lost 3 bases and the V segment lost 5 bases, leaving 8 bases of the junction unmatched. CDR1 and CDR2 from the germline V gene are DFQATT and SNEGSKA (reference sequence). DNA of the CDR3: TGCAGTGCTGTAACCGGGACAGGGTTTGGAAACACCATATATTTT. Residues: CSAVTGTGFGNTIYF.

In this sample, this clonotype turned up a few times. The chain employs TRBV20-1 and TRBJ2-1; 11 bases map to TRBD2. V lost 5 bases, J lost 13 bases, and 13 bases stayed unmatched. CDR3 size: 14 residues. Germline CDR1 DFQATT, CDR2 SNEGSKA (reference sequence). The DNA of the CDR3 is TGCAGTGCTGCCAGACTAGCGGGGTCCTCGGCCCAGTTCTTC. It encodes CSAARLAGSSAQFF.

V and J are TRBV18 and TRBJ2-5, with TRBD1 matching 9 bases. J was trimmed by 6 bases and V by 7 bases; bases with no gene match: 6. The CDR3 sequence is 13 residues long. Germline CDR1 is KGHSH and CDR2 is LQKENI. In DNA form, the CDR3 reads TGTGCCAGCTACGGGACAGGGATAAAGACCCAGTACTTC. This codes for CASYGTGIKTQYF. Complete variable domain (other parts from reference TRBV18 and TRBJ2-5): NAGVMQNPRHLVRRRGQEARLRCSPMKGHSHVYWYRQLPEEGLKFMVYLQKENIIDESGMPKERFSAEFPKEGPSILRIQQVVRGDSAAYFCASYGTGIKTQYFGPGTRLLVL.

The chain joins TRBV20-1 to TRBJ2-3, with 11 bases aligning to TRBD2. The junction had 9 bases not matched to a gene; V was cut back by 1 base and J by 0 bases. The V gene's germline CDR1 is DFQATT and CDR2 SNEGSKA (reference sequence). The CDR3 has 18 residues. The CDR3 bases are TGCAGTGCTAGAGTTTATGTGGGGACTAGCGGCAGCACAGATACGCAGTATTTT. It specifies CSARVYVGTSGSTDTQYF.

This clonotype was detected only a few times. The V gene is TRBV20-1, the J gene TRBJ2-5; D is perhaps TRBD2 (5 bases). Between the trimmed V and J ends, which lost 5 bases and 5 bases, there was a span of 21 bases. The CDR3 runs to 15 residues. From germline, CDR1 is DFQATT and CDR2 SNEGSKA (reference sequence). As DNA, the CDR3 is TGCAGTGCTCTCATTCGGACTGGAAGTTTGGAGACCCAGTACTTC. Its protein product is CSALIRTGSLETQYF.

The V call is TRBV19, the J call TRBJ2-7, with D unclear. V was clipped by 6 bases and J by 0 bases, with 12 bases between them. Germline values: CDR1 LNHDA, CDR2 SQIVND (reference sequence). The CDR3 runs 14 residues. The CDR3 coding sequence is TGTGCCAGTAGCACAATATCGAGCTCCTACGAGCAGTACTTC. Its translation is CASSTISSSYEQYF.